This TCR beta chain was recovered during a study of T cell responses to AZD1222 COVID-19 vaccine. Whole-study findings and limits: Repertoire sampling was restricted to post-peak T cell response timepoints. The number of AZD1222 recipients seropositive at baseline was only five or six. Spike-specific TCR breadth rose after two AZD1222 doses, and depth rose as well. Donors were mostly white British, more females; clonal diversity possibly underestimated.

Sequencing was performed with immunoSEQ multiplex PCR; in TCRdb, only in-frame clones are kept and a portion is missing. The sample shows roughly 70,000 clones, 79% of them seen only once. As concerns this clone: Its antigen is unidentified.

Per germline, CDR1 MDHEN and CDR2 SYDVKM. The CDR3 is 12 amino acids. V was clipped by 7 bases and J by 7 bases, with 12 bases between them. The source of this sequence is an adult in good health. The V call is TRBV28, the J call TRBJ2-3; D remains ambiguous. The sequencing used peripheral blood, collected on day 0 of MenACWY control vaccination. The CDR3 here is CASTAPPNTQYF. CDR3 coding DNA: TGTGCCAGCACAGCCCCCCCGAATACGCAGTATTTT.